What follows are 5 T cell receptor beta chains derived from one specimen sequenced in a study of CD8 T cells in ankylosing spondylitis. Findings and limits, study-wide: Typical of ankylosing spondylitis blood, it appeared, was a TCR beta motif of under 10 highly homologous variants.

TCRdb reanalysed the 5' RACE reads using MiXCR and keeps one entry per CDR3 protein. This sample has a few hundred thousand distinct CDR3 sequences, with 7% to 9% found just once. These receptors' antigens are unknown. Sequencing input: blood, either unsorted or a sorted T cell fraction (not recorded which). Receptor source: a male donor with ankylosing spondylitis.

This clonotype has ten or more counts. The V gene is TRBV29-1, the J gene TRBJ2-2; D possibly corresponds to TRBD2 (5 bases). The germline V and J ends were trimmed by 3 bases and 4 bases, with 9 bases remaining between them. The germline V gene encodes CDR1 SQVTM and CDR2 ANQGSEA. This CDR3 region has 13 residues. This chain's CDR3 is CSVDEGGTGELFF. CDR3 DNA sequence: TGCAGCGTTGACGAGGGCGGCACCGGGGAGCTGTTTTTT.

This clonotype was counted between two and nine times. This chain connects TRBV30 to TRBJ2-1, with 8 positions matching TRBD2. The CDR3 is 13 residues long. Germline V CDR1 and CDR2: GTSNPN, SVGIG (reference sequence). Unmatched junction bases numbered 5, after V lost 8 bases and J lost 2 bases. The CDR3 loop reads CAGRAGAYNEQFF. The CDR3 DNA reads TGTGCCGGCCGAGCGGGAGCCTACAATGAGCAGTTCTTC.

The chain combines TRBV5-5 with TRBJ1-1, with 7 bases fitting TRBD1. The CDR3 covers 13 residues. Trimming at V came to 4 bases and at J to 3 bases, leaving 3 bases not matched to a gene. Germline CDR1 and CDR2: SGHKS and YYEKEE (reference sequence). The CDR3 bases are TGTGCCAGCAGCGAAGGGACAGACACTGAAGCTTTCTTT. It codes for CASSEGTDTEAFF.

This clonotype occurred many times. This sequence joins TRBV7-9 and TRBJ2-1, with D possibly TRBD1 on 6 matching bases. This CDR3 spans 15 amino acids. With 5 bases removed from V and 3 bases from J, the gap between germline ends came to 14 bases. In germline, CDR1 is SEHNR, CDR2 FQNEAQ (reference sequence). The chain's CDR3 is CASSPGQTHYNEQFF. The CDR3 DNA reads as TGTGCCAGCAGCCCCGGACAGACCCACTACAATGAGCAGTTCTTC.

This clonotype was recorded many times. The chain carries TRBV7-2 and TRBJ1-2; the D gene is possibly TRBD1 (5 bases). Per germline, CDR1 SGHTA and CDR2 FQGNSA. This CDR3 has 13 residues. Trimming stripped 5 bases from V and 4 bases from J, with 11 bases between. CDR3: CASSPQGPYGYTF. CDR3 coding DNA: TGTGCCAGCAGCCCCCAGGGACCCTATGGCTACACCTTC.